The 30 T cell receptor beta chains below all came from one sample that was sequenced in a study of blood T cell repertoires in COVID-19. Only in-frame clones appear in the TCRdb table, and some are missing; sequencing was by immunoSEQ multiplex PCR. Of about 160,000 clones listed, 80% are singletons. The sample was PBMCs or T cells enriched from blood (not recorded which). The receptors were gathered from a woman aged 55-70 years who had recovered from COVID-19.

The genes are TRBV5-4 and TRBJ2-1; D call uncertain. V was pared by 4 bases and J by 0 bases, with 17 bases between. Germline V CDR1 and CDR2: SGHNT, YYREEE (reference sequence). This CDR3 is 17 amino acids long. This chain's CDR3 is CASSPMPGLSSYNEQFF. CDR3 nucleotides: TGTGCCAGCAGCCCCATGCCAGGTCTTAGCTCCTACAATGAGCAGTTCTTC.

V is TRBV6-6 and J is TRBJ2-7; perhaps TRBD1 as D (6 bases). V lost 4 bases and J lost 2, with 15 bases in between. CDR1 and CDR2 (germline): MNHNY, SVGAGI (reference sequence). CDR3 length: 15 residues. CDR3: CASSSTHQGTYEQYF. The CDR3 DNA is TGTGCCAGCAGTTCGACTCATCAGGGGACCTACGAGCAGTACTTC.

This chain uses TRBV6-5 with TRBJ2-2, with 8 nucleotides matching TRBD2. The CDR3 runs 13 residues. Trimming cost V 11 bases and J 3 bases; bases outside gene matches: 5. Per germline, CDR1 MNHEY and CDR2 SVGAGI. This CDR3 is CACGGLDTGELFF. The CDR3 bases are TGTGCCTGCGGGGGGCTGGACACCGGGGAGCTGTTTTTT.

CDR3 nucleotide sequence: TGCAGTGCTAGTAGTTCGCGGGGGATCAAAAACATTCAGTACTTC. Translated, it gives CSASSSRGIKNIQYF. The J gene is TRBJ2-4, the V gene TRBV20-1, with 7 nucleotides matching TRBD2. The CDR3 is 15 residues long. J lost 3 bases, V lost 3 bases, and 8 bases had no gene match. Germline V lookup: CDR1 DFQATT, CDR2 SNEGSKA (reference sequence).

The chain employs TRBV19 and TRBJ2-1; 8 nucleotides agree with TRBD1. The CDR3 has 14 amino acids. V dropped 3 bases and J dropped 5; count of bases not matched to a gene: 3. Germline assignment: CDR1 LNHDA and CDR2 SQIVND (reference sequence). CDR3 region: CASSMGTGHNEQFF. For the CDR3, the DNA is TGTGCCAGTAGTATGGGGACAGGACACAATGAGCAGTTCTTC.

This clone was seen just once. This chain uses TRBV7-7 with TRBJ2-3, with 9 bases aligning to TRBD2. The germline gives CDR1 SSHAT, CDR2 FNYEAQ (reference sequence). The CDR3 sequence is 15 residues long. The ends lost 1 base at V and 5 bases at J; junction bases unmatched: 4. The CDR3 loop is CASSLGGGAVDTQYF. The CDR3 DNA reads as TGTGCCAGCAGCTTAGGCGGGGGGGCCGTAGATACGCAGTATTTT.

CDR3 region: CASSEWQLNTEAFF. CDR3 nucleotide sequence: TGTGCCAGCAGTGAATGGCAGTTGAACACTGAAGCTTTCTTT. The chain uses TRBV2 and TRBJ1-1; D is ambiguous. The CDR3 consists of 14 residues. CDR1 is SNHLY, CDR2 FYNNEI, per germline. Trimming took 2 bases from V and 0 from J, leaving 7 bases between them. The variable domain in full, with the rest retrieved from reference TRBV2 and TRBJ1-1, is EPEVTQTPSHQVTQMGQEVILRCVPISNHLYFYWYRQILGQKVEFLVSFYNNEISEKSEIFDDQFSVERPDGSNFTLKIRSTKLEDSAMYFCASSEWQLNTEAFFGQGTRLTVV.

Turning to this clone: An end of the junction does not agree with germline; a read error may underlie this. The chain links TRBV5-6 to TRBJ1-2; TRBD1 aligns across 7 bases. CDR1 SGHDT and CDR2 YYEEEE come from the germline V gene. The CDR3 runs 14 residues. The CDR3 DNA sequence: TGTGCCAGCAGTTTGGGGGACAGAAACTATGGCTACACCTTC. It codes for CASSLGDRNYGYTF.

The chain recombines TRBV11-2 with TRBJ2-3, with 13 bases fitting TRBD2. The V gene's germline CDR1 is SGHAT and CDR2 FQNNGV. The CDR3 has 15 residues. The V and J ends lost 7 bases and 6 bases, in that order; junction bases with no gene match: 7. The CDR3 reads CASTTLAGGRDTQYF. The CDR3 DNA sequence: TGTGCCAGCACCACACTAGCGGGGGGGCGTGATACGCAGTATTTT. Full variable domain (outside the CDR3, taken from reference TRBV11-2 and TRBJ2-3): EAGVAQSPRYKIIEKRQSVAFWCNPISGHATLYWYQQILGQGPKLLIQFQNNGVVDDSQLPKDRFSAERLKGVDSTLKIQPAKLEDSAVYLCASTTLAGGRDTQYFGPGTRLTVL.

The chain couples TRBV6-5 to TRBJ1-1, with TRBD1 as a possible D gene (5 bases). The V and J ends lost 8 bases and 4 bases respectively, with 14 bases between them. The CDR3 covers 13 residues. The germline V gene has CDR1 MNHEY and CDR2 SVGAGI. This CDR3 reads CASLRGSSTEAFF. DNA for the CDR3: TGTGCCAGCCTGCGGGGGAGTAGCACTGAAGCTTTCTTT.

V and J are TRBV20-1 and TRBJ2-1; weak D call: TRBD2 (5 bases). The CDR3 sequence is 13 residues long. Trimming shortened V by 3 bases and J by 1 base, and 7 bases separated the two germline ends. Looked up from germline, CDR1 is DFQATT and CDR2 is SNEGSKA (reference sequence). The chain's CDR3 is CSASRGSYNEQFF. As DNA, the CDR3 is TGCAGTGCTAGTCGGGGTTCCTACAATGAGCAGTTCTTC.

The chain recombines TRBV5-1 with TRBJ1-1; maybe TRBD1 (5 bases). Germline loops: CDR1 SGHRS, CDR2 YFSETQ. V was cut by 4 bases and J by 4 bases, with 17 bases left in between. The CDR3 runs to 15 residues. This chain's CDR3 is CASSPRAGESTEAFF. CDR3 nucleotide sequence: TGCGCCAGCAGCCCCCGCGCGGGGGAGTCCACTGAAGCTTTCTTT.

Here the CDR3 DNA reads TGTGCCAGCAGCGTCGGAGTGCTCGGCTACACCTTC. Its translation: CASSVGVLGYTF. The chain is built from TRBV7-2 and TRBJ1-2; D gene uncertain. This CDR3 contains 12 residues. V was cut by 5 bases and J by 8 bases, with 12 bases left in between. Per germline, CDR1 SGHTA and CDR2 FQGNSA.

This clone was counted between two and nine times. The chain links TRBV2 to TRBJ2-2; TRBD1 matches 7 bases. This CDR3 region has 13 residues. From germline, CDR1 is SNHLY and CDR2 FYNNEI. The junction had 7 bases not matched to a gene; V was cut back by 7 bases and J by 8 bases. The CDR3 nucleotides are TGTGCCAGCAAGAGACAGGGATCGGGGGAGCTGTTTTTT. Protein sequence: CASKRQGSGELFF.

The CDR3 reads CSVLYKGTNEKLFF. The CDR3 DNA reads as TGCAGCGTCCTCTACAAGGGGACTAATGAAAAACTGTTTTTT. V gene TRBV29-1 combines with J gene TRBJ1-4, with D perhaps TRBD1 (5 bases). V lost 6 bases to trimming and J lost 2 bases, with 13 bases between them. The V gene's germline CDR1 is SQVTM and CDR2 ANQGSEA. The CDR3 is 14 residues long.

The chain links TRBV30 to TRBJ1-3; a possible D gene is TRBD1 (6 bases). Germline V gene sequence: CDR1 GTSNPN, CDR2 SVGIG (reference sequence). The CDR3 has 15 residues. V was shortened by 4 bases and J by 0 bases, with 13 bases between the two germline ends. The CDR3 DNA follows: TGTGCCTGGAAAGGACAGCATCTCTCTGGAAACACCATATATTTT. Translating it yields CAWKGQHLSGNTIYF.

The genes are TRBV18 and TRBJ2-7, with D perhaps matching TRBD2 (6 bases). Germline CDR1 and CDR2: KGHSH and LQKENI. The CDR3 is 15 amino acids. The V and J ends lost 2 bases and 2 bases respectively, with 13 bases between them. The CDR3 region is CASSPNGGVAYEQYF. DNA for the CDR3: TGTGCCAGCTCACCAAACGGGGGTGTCGCCTACGAGCAGTACTTC.

The rearrangement links TRBV5-1 to TRBJ1-4; 9 bases match TRBD1. V was pared by 4 bases and J by 6 bases, with 4 bases of the junction left unmatched. The CDR3 extends over 14 amino acids. Per germline, CDR1 SGHRS and CDR2 YFSETQ. As DNA, the CDR3 is TGCGCCAGCAGCCACAGGGGGCTTGATGAAAAACTGTTTTTT. Its translation: CASSHRGLDEKLFF. Full variable domain (rest looked up from reference TRBV5-1 and TRBJ1-4): KAGVTQTPRYLIKTRGQQVTLSCSPISGHRSVSWYQQTPGQGLQFLFEYFSETQRNKGNFPGRFSGRQFSNSRSEMNVSTLELGDSALYLCASSHRGLDEKLFFGSGTQLSVL.

The rearrangement joins TRBV29-1 to TRBJ1-4; 9 bases match TRBD1. Germline V gene lookup returns CDR1 SQVTM and CDR2 ANQGSEA. With V trimmed by 6 bases and J by 6 bases, 5 bases remained unmatched. The CDR3 spans 13 residues. Written as DNA, the CDR3 is TGCAGCGTCCCCGGGACAGGGCATGAAAAACTGTTTTTT. Translation: CSVPGTGHEKLFF.

The chain combines TRBV5-1 with TRBJ1-2; 10 positions match TRBD1. The V and J ends lost 4 bases and 8 bases, in that order; junction bases with no gene match: 14. The CDR3 contains 16 residues. Germline V gives CDR1 SGHRS, CDR2 YFSETQ. For the CDR3, the DNA is TGCGCCAGCAGCCAGGGACAGGGGCCTTTATCTTCGGGCTACACCTTC. Encoded protein: CASSQGQGPLSSGYTF. Drawing the rest from reference TRBV5-1 and TRBJ1-2, the complete variable domain is KAGVTQTPRYLIKTRGQQVTLSCSPISGHRSVSWYQQTPGQGLQFLFEYFSETQRNKGNFPGRFSGRQFSNSRSEMNVSTLELGDSALYLCASSQGQGPLSSGYTFGSGTRLTVV.

The CDR3 DNA reads TGTGCCAGCAGGTACACTAGCGGGGGGTACAATGAGCAGTTCTTC. Translating it yields CASRYTSGGYNEQFF. The rearrangement joins TRBV6-5 to TRBJ2-1, with 12 nucleotides matching TRBD2. Germline CDR1 MNHEY, CDR2 SVGAGI. This CDR3 contains 15 residues. V lost 6 bases to trimming and J lost 4 bases; unmatched junction nucleotides: 4.

CDR3 sequence reads: CASSYGTGRIYEQYF. In nucleotides, the CDR3 is TGTGCCAGCAGTTACGGGACAGGGAGGATTTACGAGCAGTACTTC. The chain uses TRBV6-5 and TRBJ2-7, with 9 bases matching TRBD1. The CDR3 spans 15 residues. Germline V gene lookup returns CDR1 MNHEY and CDR2 SVGAGI. J was trimmed by 4 bases and V by 2 bases; bases with no gene match: 6.

The rearrangement links TRBV19 to TRBJ1-2; D remains ambiguous. This CDR3 is 12 amino acids long. V lost 9 bases to trimming and J lost 4 bases, with 12 bases between them. Germline CDR1 LNHDA, CDR2 SQIVND (reference sequence). The CDR3 reads CASAQTSYGYTF. CDR3 nucleotides: TGTGCCAGCGCGCAGACATCCTATGGCTACACCTTC.

The count of this clone is one. V is TRBV7-9 and J is TRBJ1-2; 10 nucleotides align to TRBD1. The CDR3 spans 18 residues. Per germline, CDR1 SEHNR and CDR2 FQNEAQ (reference sequence). V gave up 4 bases and J gave up 4 bases; unmatched junction bases: 15. The DNA for the CDR3 is TGTGCCAGCAGCTCACACACCCCGTTGGACAGGGGGTTCTATGGCTACACCTTC. It translates to CASSSHTPLDRGFYGYTF.

This chain links TRBV5-6 with TRBJ2-1; tentatively, D is TRBD1 (5 bases). Germline V gene data show CDR1 as SGHDT and CDR2 as YYEEEE. The V end lost 4 bases, the J end lost 7 bases, and 18 bases lay between the germline ends. The CDR3 sequence is 15 residues long. This chain's CDR3 is CASSPLVGADNEQFF. The DNA of the CDR3 is TGTGCCAGCAGCCCCCTGGTTGGGGCTGATAATGAGCAGTTCTTC.

On this clone: A junction boundary mismatches the germline segment, possibly from a read error. This chain connects TRBV19 to TRBJ2-7; the match to TRBD1 covers 8 bases. CDR3 length equals 12 residues. Germline CDR1 and CDR2: LNHDA and SQIVND (reference sequence). CDR3 nucleotides: TGTGCCAGTAGTGTTGACAGGGGACCCCTGAACTTC. Its protein product is CASSVDRGPLNF. The variable domain in full, with the rest retrieved from reference TRBV19 and TRBJ2-7, is DGGITQSPKYLFRKEGQNVTLSCEQNLNHDAMYWYRQDPGQGLRLIYYSQIVNDFQKGDIAEGYSVSREKKESFPLTVTSAQKNPTAFYLCASSVDRGPLNFGPGTRLTVT.

In this sample, this clone turned up a few times. The chain uses TRBV27 and TRBJ1-6; tentative D call: TRBD1 (5 bases). V lost 2 bases, J lost 9 bases, and 8 bases lay in between. The CDR3 loop spans 13 amino acids. Germline lookup yields CDR1 MNHEY and CDR2 SMNVEV (reference sequence). The CDR3 bases are TGTGCCAGCAGTTTACAAGGGGTTTCACCCCTCCACTTT. Its protein product is CASSLQGVSPLHF.

The chain recombines TRBV14 with TRBJ2-3; 8 nucleotides agree with TRBD1. The V segment lost 2 bases and the J segment 0 bases; nucleotides outside the gene matches: 4. The CDR3 covers 16 residues. Germline lookup yields CDR1 SGHDN and CDR2 FVKESK. The CDR3 DNA sequence: TGTGCCAGCAGCCAACCAAGGACAGGGAGCACAGATACGCAGTATTTT. This codes for CASSQPRTGSTDTQYF.

This clone was recorded at least ten times. This rearrangement joins TRBV6-5 to TRBJ2-7; 9 nucleotides agree with TRBD2. The germline V gene encodes CDR1 MNHEY and CDR2 SVGAGI. Germline trimming cut 11 bases from V and 2 bases from J; bases unmatched to any gene: 10. The CDR3 consists of 14 residues. This chain's CDR3 is CASRRGGGAYEQYF. CDR3 in DNA: TGTGCCTCTCGGCGGGGCGGGGGGGCCTACGAGCAGTACTTC.

The gene calls are TRBV15 and TRBJ2-3, with D possibly matching TRBD2 (5 bases). Trimming cost V 0 bases and J 1 base, with 11 bases left between them. CDR1 LNHNV and CDR2 YYDKDF come from the germline V gene (reference sequence). This CDR3 contains 16 residues. CDR3 in amino acids: CATSRDRGFRTDTQYF. Here the CDR3 DNA reads TGTGCCACCAGCAGAGATAGAGGGTTCCGCACAGATACGCAGTATTTT.